Presented here are 15 T cell receptor beta chains from one specimen sequenced in a study of T cell responses to AZD1222 COVID-19 vaccine (dated by TCRdb to the early 2020s). The receptor library was made with the immunoSEQ multiplex PCR assay. TCRdb carries this immuneACCESS record with in-frame sequences only. Its versions omit some clonotypes, under half of them owing to an unresolved V gene in the studies checked, with the rest unexplained. For this sample the table gives 90,000 or so clones, of which around 90% were detected only once. The ten top clones hold under 3% of the sample. Reading the label with the study, this specimen's time point is: baseline before first vaccination. The sample in question was peripheral blood, obtained on day 0 of AZD1222 vaccination. The receptors shown here come from an adult in good health.

This clone was counted a single time. The chain uses TRBV10-3 and TRBJ1-1; the match to TRBD1 covers 7 bases. This CDR3 is built from 15 residues. V shed 3 bases and J 0 bases; nucleotides not matched to a gene: 4. Germline-derived CDR1 and CDR2 are ENHRY and SYGVKD. The CDR3 loop is CAISEGQAMNTEAFF. The CDR3 DNA follows: TGTGCCATCAGTGAAGGACAGGCCATGAACACTGAAGCTTTCTTT.

The rearrangement links TRBV3-1 (or the pseudogene TRBV3-2) to TRBJ1-2, with unresolved D. This CDR3 has 15 amino acids. Germline-derived CDR1 and CDR2 are LGHDT and YNNKEL (reference sequence). The germline V and J ends were trimmed by 5 bases and 3 bases, with 16 bases remaining between them. CDR3 bases: TGTGCCAGCAGCAAAAGGCATTCCCTAGACTATGGCTACACCTTC. Protein sequence: CASSKRHSLDYGYTF.

V gene TRBV3-1 (or the pseudogene TRBV3-2) combines with J gene TRBJ1-6; D gene unclear. V was cut by 0 bases and J by 12 bases, with 9 bases left in between. Germline assignment: CDR1 LGHDT and CDR2 YNNKEL (reference sequence). CDR3 length equals 13 residues. CDR3 DNA: TGTGCCAGCAGCCAAGAATCAGGTGGACCCCTCCACTTT. Its translation is CASSQESGGPLHF.

The chain uses TRBV7-3 and TRBJ2-5; D is unclear. Germline CDR1 and CDR2: SGHTA and FQGTGA. The CDR3 loop spans 13 amino acids. Trimming shortened V by 0 bases and J by 4 bases, and 6 bases separated the two germline ends. CDR3 in amino acids: CASSLTPLETQYF. DNA of the CDR3: TGTGCCAGCAGCTTAACGCCGTTAGAGACCCAGTACTTC.

V is TRBV6-5 and J is TRBJ2-3; 8 bases map to TRBD1. From germline, CDR1 is MNHEY and CDR2 SVGAGI. CDR3 size: 15 residues. The V and J ends lost 5 bases and 1 base, in that order; junction bases with no gene match: 5. CDR3 in amino acids: CASSPGQGGTDTQYF. For the CDR3, the DNA is TGTGCCAGCAGTCCCGGACAGGGAGGCACAGATACGCAGTATTTT.

This clone was counted once. V is TRBV6-4 and J is TRBJ1-5, with D perhaps matching TRBD1 (5 bases). In germline, CDR1 is MRHNA, CDR2 SNTAGT. Trimming pared 0 bases from V and 7 bases from J, leaving 16 bases between. The CDR3 has 16 amino acids. Written as DNA, the CDR3 is TGTGCCAGCAGTGACTCAGATTTGTCGGGGCCCCAGCCCCAGCATTTT. The encoded protein is CASSDSDLSGPQPQHF.

V gene TRBV19 combines with J gene TRBJ2-1; 7 nucleotides match TRBD1. Trimming removed 4 bases from V and 4 bases from J; junction bases left unmatched: 7. Germline V gives CDR1 LNHDA, CDR2 SQIVND (reference sequence). The CDR3 covers 15 residues. CDR3 loop: CASSKRQGPYNEQFF. CDR3 coding DNA: TGTGCCAGTAGTAAGCGACAGGGACCTTACAATGAGCAGTTCTTC. Full variable domain (remainder filled in from reference TRBV19 and TRBJ2-1): DGGITQSPKYLFRKEGQNVTLSCEQNLNHDAMYWYRQDPGQGLRLIYYSQIVNDFQKGDIAEGYSVSREKKESFPLTVTSAQKNPTAFYLCASSKRQGPYNEQFFGPGTRLTVL.

The chain combines TRBV19 with TRBJ1-5; D remains ambiguous. Germline CDR1 reads LNHDA; CDR2 reads SQIVND (reference sequence). The CDR3 runs to 14 residues. V lost 3 bases and J lost 6, with 12 bases in between. In nucleotides, the CDR3 is TGTGCCAGTAGTATGTTTAACTCCCGTCAGCCCCAGCATTTT. Its translation: CASSMFNSRQPQHF.

This clone was seen more than once but under ten times. The same CDR3 is also encoded by other DNA sequences in this sample. This sequence joins TRBV11-2 and TRBJ1-1; D is undetermined. From germline, CDR1 is SGHAT and CDR2 FQNNGV. V lost 1 base to trimming and J lost 0 bases, with 9 bases between them. This CDR3 spans 15 amino acids. The CDR3 region has the DNA TGTGCCAGCAGCTTAGCCTTGGGAGTGAACACTGAAGCTTTCTTT. This translates into CASSLALGVNTEAFF.

The V call is TRBV12-3 or TRBV12-4, the J call TRBJ1-1, with D unresolved. This CDR3 contains 13 residues. The ends were cut back, 1 base at V and 1 base at J, with 4 bases in the middle. The CDR3 coding sequence is TGTGCCAGCAGTTTAGGACAGAACACTGAAGCTTTCTTT. Residues: CASSLGQNTEAFF.

V usage is TRBV9 and J usage is TRBJ1-4; maybe TRBD1 (5 bases). The germline gives CDR1 SGDLS, CDR2 YYNGEE. This CDR3 has 16 residues. Trimming shortened V by 3 bases and J by 7 bases, and 19 bases separated the two germline ends. CDR3 protein: CASSGRGEGPSEKLFF. The CDR3 DNA sequence: TGTGCCAGCAGCGGTAGGGGCGAGGGCCCTAGTGAAAAACTGTTTTTT. The entire variable domain, with the rest obtained from reference TRBV9 and TRBJ1-4, is as follows: DSGVTQTPKHLITATGQRVTLRCSPRSGDLSVYWYQQSLDQGLQFLIQYYNGEERAKGNILERFSAQQFPDLHSELNLSSLELGDSALYFCASSGRGEGPSEKLFFGSGTQLSVL.

V usage is TRBV3-1 (or the pseudogene TRBV3-2) and J usage is TRBJ2-1, with D possibly matching TRBD2 (6 bases). The CDR3 sequence is 15 residues long. The germline V gene encodes CDR1 LGHDT and CDR2 YNNKEL (reference sequence). V lost 1 base, J lost 4 bases, and 11 bases lay in between. CDR3: CASSQGLGGYNEQFF. CDR3 nucleotides: TGTGCCAGCAGCCAAGGACTAGGTGGGTACAATGAGCAGTTCTTC.

The chain joins TRBV5-1 to TRBJ2-3; D not resolved. The CDR3 consists of 13 residues. Germline CDR1 and CDR2: SGHRS and YFSETQ. The V gene lost 4 bases and the J gene lost 0 bases, with 6 bases spanning the gap. CDR3 nucleotides: TGCGCCAGCAGCCCGACTAGCACAGATACGCAGTATTTT. Translation: CASSPTSTDTQYF.

This chain joins TRBV7-9 and TRBJ1-2, with TRBD1 as a possible D gene (6 bases). Germline V gene lookup returns CDR1 SEHNR and CDR2 FQNEAQ (reference sequence). V dropped 5 bases and J dropped 3 bases, with 19 bases sitting between them. The CDR3 is 16 amino acids. CDR3 residues: CASSTPGHSRDYGYTF. CDR3 coding DNA: TGTGCCAGCAGCACCCCGGGACACTCCCGGGACTATGGCTACACCTTC. The complete variable domain, with remaining parts taken from reference TRBV7-9 and TRBJ1-2, reads DTGVSQNPRHKITKRGQNVTFRCDPISEHNRLYWYRQTLGQGPEFLTYFQNEAQLEKSRLLSDRFSAERPKGSFSTLEIQRTEQGDSAMYLCASSTPGHSRDYGYTFGSGTRLTVV.

V is TRBV9 and J is TRBJ2-1; D ambiguous. The V end lost 0 bases, the J end lost 8 bases, and 6 bases lay between the germline ends. Germline CDR1 reads SGDLS; CDR2 reads YYNGEE. This CDR3 has 12 amino acids. This CDR3 reads CASSVGRDEQFF. CDR3 nucleotides: TGTGCCAGCAGCGTAGGCCGGGATGAGCAGTTCTTC.